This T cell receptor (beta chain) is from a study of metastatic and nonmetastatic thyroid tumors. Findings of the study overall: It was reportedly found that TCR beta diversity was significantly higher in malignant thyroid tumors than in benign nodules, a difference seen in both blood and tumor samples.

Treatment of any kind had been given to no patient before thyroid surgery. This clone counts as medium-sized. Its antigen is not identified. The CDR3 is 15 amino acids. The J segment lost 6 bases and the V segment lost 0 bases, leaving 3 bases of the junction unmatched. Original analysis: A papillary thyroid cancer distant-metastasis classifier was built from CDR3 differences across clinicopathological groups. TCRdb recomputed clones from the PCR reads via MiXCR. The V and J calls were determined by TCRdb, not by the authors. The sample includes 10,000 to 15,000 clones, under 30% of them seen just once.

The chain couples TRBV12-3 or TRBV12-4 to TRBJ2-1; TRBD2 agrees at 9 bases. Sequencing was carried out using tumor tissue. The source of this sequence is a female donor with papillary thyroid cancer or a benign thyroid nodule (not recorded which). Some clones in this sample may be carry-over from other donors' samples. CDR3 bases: TGTGCCAGCAGTTTAGCTAGCGGGGGCGGCAATGAGCAGTTCTTC. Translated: CASSLASGGGNEQFF.